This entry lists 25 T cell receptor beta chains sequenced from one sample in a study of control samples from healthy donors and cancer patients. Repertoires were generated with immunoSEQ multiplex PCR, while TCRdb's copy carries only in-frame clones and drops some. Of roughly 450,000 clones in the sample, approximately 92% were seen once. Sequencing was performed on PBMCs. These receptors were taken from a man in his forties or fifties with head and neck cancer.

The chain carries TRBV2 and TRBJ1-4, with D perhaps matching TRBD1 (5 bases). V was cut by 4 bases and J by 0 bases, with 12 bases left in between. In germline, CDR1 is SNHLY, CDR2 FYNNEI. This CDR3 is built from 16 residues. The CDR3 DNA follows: TGTGCCAGCAGTGCCCGCGGGGGGGCAACTAATGAAAAACTGTTTTTT. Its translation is CASSARGGATNEKLFF.

The CDR3 protein is CASSRDREVYEQYF. The CDR3 nucleotides read TGTGCCAGCAGTCGAGACAGGGAAGTCTACGAGCAGTACTTC. The rearrangement links TRBV27 to TRBJ2-7, with TRBD1 matching 7 bases. The junction had 7 bases not matched to a gene; V was cut back by 5 bases and J by 3 bases. CDR1 and CDR2 (germline): MNHEY, SMNVEV (reference sequence). There are 14 residues in the CDR3.

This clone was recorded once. In nucleotides, the CDR3 is TGCAGGGGCGGGCCCTACGAGCAGTACTTC. Amino acid sequence: CRGGPYEQYF. J is TRBJ2-7 and V is TRBV20-1, with D possibly being TRBD2 (5 bases). This CDR3 has 10 residues. CDR1 is DFQATT and CDR2 is SNEGSKA in the germline V gene (reference sequence).

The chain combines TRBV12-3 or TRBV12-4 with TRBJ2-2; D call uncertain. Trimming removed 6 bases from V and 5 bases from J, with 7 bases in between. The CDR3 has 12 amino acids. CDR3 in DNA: TGTGCCAGCAGCACCCAAACCGGGGAGCTGTTTTTT. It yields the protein CASSTQTGELFF.

The CDR3 region is CASSLELAGTYTGELFF. The CDR3 bases are TGTGCCAGCAGCTTAGAACTAGCGGGGACCTACACCGGGGAGCTGTTTTTT. The chain links TRBV11-2 to TRBJ2-2; 10 nucleotides match TRBD2. The CDR3 is 17 residues long. Germline CDR1 SGHAT, CDR2 FQNNGV. Germline trimming cut 0 bases from V and 3 bases from J; bases unmatched to any gene: 4.

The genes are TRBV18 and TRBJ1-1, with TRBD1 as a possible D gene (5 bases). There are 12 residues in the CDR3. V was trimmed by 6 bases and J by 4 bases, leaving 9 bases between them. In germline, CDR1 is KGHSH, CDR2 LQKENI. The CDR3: CASSGESTEAFF. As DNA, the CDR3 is TGTGCCAGCTCGGGGGAGAGCACTGAAGCTTTCTTT.

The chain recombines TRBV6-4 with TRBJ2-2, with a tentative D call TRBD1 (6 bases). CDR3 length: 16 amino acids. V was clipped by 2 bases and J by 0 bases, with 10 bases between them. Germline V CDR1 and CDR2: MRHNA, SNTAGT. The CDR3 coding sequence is TGTGCCAGCAGTGACATTCAGGGGCCGAACACCGGGGAGCTGTTTTTT. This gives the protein CASSDIQGPNTGELFF.

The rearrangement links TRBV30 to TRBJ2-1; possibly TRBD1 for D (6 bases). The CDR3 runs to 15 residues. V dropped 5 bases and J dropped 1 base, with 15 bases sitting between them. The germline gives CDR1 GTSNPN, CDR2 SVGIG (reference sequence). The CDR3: CAWRPNRVSYNEQFF. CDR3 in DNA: TGTGCCTGGCGCCCGAACAGGGTATCCTACAATGAGCAGTTCTTC.

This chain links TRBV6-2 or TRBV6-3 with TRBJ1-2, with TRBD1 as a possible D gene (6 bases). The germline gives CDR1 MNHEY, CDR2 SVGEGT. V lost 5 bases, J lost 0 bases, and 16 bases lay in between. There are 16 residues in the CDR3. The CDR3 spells CASSSLLGGSNYGYTF. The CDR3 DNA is TGTGCCAGCAGTAGCCTCTTAGGGGGTTCTAACTATGGCTACACCTTC.

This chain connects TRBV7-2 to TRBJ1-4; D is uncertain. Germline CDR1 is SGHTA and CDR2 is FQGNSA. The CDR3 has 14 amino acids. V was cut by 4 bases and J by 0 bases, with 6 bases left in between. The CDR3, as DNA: TGTGCCAGCAGCTGGACCACAACTAATGAAAAACTGTTTTTT. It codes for CASSWTTTNEKLFF.

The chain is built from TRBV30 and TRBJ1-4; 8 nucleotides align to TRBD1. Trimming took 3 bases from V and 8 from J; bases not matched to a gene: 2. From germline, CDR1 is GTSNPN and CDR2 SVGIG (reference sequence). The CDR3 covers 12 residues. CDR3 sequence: CAWRDREEKLFF. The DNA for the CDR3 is TGTGCCTGGAGGGACAGGGAGGAAAAACTGTTTTTT.

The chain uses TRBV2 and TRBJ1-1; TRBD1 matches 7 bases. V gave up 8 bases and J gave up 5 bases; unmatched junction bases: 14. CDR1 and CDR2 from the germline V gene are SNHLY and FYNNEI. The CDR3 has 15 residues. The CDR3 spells CASVETAGGRTEAFF. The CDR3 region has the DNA TGTGCCAGCGTTGAAACCGCAGGGGGAAGAACTGAAGCTTTCTTT.

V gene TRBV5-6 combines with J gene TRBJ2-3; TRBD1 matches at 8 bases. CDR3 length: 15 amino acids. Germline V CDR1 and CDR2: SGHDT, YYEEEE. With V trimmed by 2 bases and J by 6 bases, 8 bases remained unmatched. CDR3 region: CASSLGTGSGDTQYF. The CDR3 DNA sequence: TGTGCCAGCAGCTTAGGGACAGGCTCCGGGGATACGCAGTATTTT.

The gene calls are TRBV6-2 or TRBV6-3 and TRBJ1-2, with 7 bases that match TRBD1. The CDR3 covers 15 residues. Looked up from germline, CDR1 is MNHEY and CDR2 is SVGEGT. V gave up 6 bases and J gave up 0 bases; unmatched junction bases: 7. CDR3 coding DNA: TGTGCCAGCAGCCGGACAGGCAACTCTAACTATGGCTACACCTTC. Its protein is CASSRTGNSNYGYTF.

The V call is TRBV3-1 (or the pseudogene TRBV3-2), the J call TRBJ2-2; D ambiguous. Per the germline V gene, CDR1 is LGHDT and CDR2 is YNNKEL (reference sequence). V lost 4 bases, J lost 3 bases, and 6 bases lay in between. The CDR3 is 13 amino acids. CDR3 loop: CASSRPDTGELFF. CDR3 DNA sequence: TGTGCCAGCAGCCGCCCGGACACCGGGGAGCTGTTTTTT.

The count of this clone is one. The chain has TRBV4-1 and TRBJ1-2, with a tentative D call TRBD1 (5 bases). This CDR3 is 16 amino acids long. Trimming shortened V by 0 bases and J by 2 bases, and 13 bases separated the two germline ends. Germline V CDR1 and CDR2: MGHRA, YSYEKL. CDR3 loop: CASSQDGTSRNYGYTF. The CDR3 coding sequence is TGCGCCAGCAGCCAAGATGGGACCTCTCGCAACTATGGCTACACCTTC.

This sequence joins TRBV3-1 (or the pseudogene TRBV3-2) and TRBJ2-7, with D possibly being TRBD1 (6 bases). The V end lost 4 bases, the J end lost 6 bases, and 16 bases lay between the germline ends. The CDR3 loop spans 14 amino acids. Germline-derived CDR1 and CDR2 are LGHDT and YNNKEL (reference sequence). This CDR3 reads CASSREGGPREQYF. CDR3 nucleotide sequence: TGTGCCAGCAGCCGGGAAGGGGGTCCACGCGAGCAGTACTTC.

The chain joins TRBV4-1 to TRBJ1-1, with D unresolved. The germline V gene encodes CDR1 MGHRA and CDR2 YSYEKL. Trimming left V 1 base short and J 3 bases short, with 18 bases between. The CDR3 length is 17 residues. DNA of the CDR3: TGCGCCAGCAGCCAAGGGTTGACGTGGGCGGCACACACTGAAGCTTTCTTT. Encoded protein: CASSQGLTWAAHTEAFF.

The CDR3 region has the DNA TGTGCCAGCAGAGGACGGGGGGAGGAAAAACTGTTTTTT. It codes for CASRGRGEEKLFF. The chain links TRBV28 to TRBJ1-4, with a possible D match to TRBD1 (5 bases). In germline, CDR1 is MDHEN, CDR2 SYDVKM. The ends were cut back, 6 bases at V and 8 bases at J, with 13 bases in the middle. This CDR3 has 13 residues.

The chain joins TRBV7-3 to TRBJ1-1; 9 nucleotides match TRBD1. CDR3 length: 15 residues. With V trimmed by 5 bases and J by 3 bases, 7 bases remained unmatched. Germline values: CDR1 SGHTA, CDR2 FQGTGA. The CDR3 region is CASSPAGDRDTEAFF. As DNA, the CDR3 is TGTGCCAGCAGCCCAGCGGGGGACAGGGACACTGAAGCTTTCTTT.

CDR3 nucleotide sequence: TGCAGTGCTAGTCGAGGTCAATGGGGCGAGCAGTACTTC. As protein: CSASRGQWGEQYF. J is TRBJ2-7 and V is TRBV20-1; no clear D. CDR3 length: 13 residues. The ends were cut back, 3 bases at V and 6 bases at J, with 15 bases in the middle. CDR1 DFQATT and CDR2 SNEGSKA come from the germline V gene (reference sequence).

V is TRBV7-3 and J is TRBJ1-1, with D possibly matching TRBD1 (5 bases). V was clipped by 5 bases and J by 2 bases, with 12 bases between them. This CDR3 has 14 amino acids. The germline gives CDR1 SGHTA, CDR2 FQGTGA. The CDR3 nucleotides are TGTGCCAGCAGCGCCCTGGGGGAAAACACTGAAGCTTTCTTT. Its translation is CASSALGENTEAFF.

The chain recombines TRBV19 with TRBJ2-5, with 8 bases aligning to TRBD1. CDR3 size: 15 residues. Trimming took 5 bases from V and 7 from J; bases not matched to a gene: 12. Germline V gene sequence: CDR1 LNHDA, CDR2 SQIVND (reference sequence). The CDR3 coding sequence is TGTGCCAGTAGTGGTTACAGGGGGAACGGTGGGACCCAGTACTTC. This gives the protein CASSGYRGNGGTQYF.

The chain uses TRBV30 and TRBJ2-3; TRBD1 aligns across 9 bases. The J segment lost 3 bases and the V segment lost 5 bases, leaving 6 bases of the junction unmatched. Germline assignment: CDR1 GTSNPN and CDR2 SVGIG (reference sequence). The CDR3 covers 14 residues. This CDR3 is CAWSEGQGTDTQYF. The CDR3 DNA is TGTGCCTGGTCAGAGGGACAGGGTACAGATACGCAGTATTTT.

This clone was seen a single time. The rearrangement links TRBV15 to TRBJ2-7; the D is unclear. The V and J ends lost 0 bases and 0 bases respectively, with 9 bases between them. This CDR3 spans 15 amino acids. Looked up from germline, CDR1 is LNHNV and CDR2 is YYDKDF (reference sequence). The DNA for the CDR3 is TGTGCCACCAGCAGAGATCGGACGGGCTCCTACGAGCAGTACTTC. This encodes CATSRDRTGSYEQYF.